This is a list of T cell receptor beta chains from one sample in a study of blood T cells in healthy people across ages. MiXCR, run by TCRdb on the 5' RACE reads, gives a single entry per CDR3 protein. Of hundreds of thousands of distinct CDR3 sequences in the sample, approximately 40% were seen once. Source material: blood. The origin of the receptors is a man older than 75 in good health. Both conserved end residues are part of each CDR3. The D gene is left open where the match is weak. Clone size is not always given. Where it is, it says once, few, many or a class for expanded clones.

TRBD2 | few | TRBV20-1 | CSAPNLAGGNNEQFF
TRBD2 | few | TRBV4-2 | CASSQGPSGGSYNEQFF
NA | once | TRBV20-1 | CSSRPGQNTEAFF
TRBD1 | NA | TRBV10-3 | CAISDTGAVNTEAFF
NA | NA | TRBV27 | CASSRQRTSEANVLTF
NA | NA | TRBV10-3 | CAIRPGDHYGYTF
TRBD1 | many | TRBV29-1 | CSVATGTGTEAFF
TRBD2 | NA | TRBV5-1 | CASSTTAIGAGGAKETQYF
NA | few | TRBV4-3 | CASSQEMGAALAYEQYF
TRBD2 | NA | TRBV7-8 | CASSRERGYNEQFF
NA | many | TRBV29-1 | CSVLTGGGYEQYF
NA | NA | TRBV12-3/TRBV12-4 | CASSSSDSPNTEAFF
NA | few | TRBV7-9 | CASSLKANQETQYF
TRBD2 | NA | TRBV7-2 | CASSLGRREGRYNEQFF
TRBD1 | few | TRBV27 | CASSPPPGQGRFKETQYF
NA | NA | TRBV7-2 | CASSPKRTVGTQYF
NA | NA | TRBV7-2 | CASSLDQGWAREQFF
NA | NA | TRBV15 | CATSRGLGGPNEKLFF
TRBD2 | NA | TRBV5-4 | CASNTGGDNEQFF
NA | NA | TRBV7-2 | CASSPSRFGYGYTF
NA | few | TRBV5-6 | CASSLRLGANYGYTF
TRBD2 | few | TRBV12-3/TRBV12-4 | CASSALARALGEQFF
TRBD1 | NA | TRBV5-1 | CASSRTQGRTDTQYF
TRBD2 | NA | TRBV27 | CASSARTSRQETQYF
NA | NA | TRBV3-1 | CASSSQAREAGANVLTF
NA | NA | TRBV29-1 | CSVGGGATDTQYF
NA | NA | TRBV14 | CASSQTGTANSPLHF
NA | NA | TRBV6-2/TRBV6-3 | CASTQTHGGEQYF
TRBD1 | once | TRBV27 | CASSLTGQGPRGANVLTF